These 18 T cell receptor beta chains were all obtained from the same sample, sequenced in a study of T-cell reconstitution after alpha-beta-depleted transplantation in children. TCRbeta library construction was performed incorporating unique molecular identifiers. TCRdb called the PCR reads again in MiXCR, with one record for every CDR3 protein. Seen here are 200,000 or so distinct CDR3 sequences, around 5.9% observed once, and the top ten hold around 4.1%. The source was PBMCs, collected before TCRalphabeta/CD19-depleted stem cell transplant. The origin of the receptors is a girl under three years old with combined immunodeficiency, due to receive a stem cell transplant.

This clonotype was seen many times. The V call is TRBV11-2, the J call TRBJ2-5; maybe TRBD1 (6 bases). CDR1 and CDR2 from the germline V gene are SGHAT and FQNNGV. Trimming took 10 bases from V and 5 from J, leaving 20 bases between them. The CDR3 is 14 residues long. The CDR3 sequence: CATSTGNMGETQYF. For the CDR3, the DNA is TGTGCCACTTCAACAGGGAACATGGGGGAGACCCAGTACTTC.

This clonotype appeared many times. This rearrangement joins TRBV9 to TRBJ2-2; D not certain. The germline gives CDR1 SGDLS, CDR2 YYNGEE. V dropped 0 bases and J dropped 4 bases, with 4 bases sitting between them. The CDR3 has 13 amino acids. CDR3 DNA sequence: TGTGCCAGCAGCGTAGGATCCACCGGGGAGCTGTTTTTT. This sequence encodes CASSVGSTGELFF.

This clonotype was observed at least ten times. The chain is built from TRBV20-1 and TRBJ2-7; possibly TRBD1 or TRBD2 for D (5 bases each). Trimming removed 5 bases from V and 3 bases from J, with 23 bases in between. Germline V gene lookup returns CDR1 DFQATT and CDR2 SNEGSKA (reference sequence). The CDR3 runs 16 residues. The CDR3 here is CSAQGSFHPRDYEQYF. The CDR3 nucleotides read TGCAGTGCTCAGGGATCTTTCCATCCCCGGGACTACGAGCAGTACTTC.

Points on this clonotype: This clone may be a read error of a much larger clone one base away. The chain employs TRBV29-1 and TRBJ1-2, with a tentative D call TRBD1 (5 bases). Germline lookup yields CDR1 SQVTM and CDR2 ANQGSEA. The CDR3 runs to 12 residues. CDR3 amino acids: CSVDDSGKGCTF. In DNA, the CDR3 is TGCAGCGTTGACGATTCAGGGAAGGGCTGCACCTTC.

This clonotype has a handful of counts. V and J are TRBV11-3 and TRBJ2-5; 8 bases line up with TRBD2. The CDR3 sequence is 16 residues long. Germline CDR1 is SGHNT and CDR2 is YENEEA. Unmatched junction bases numbered 8, after V lost 1 base and J lost 4 bases. Here the CDR3 DNA reads TGTGCCAGCAGCTTAGTGATCGGGGGGGCAGGAGAGACCCAGTACTTC. It codes for CASSLVIGGAGETQYF.

This clonotype has a count of ten or more. The chain has TRBV28 and TRBJ2-2; D gene unclear. The germline CDR1 and CDR2 sequences are MDHEN and SYDVKM. CDR3 length: 11 amino acids. V lost 5 bases and J lost 9, with 7 bases in between. CDR3 coding DNA: TGTGCCAGCAGTCGTGTCAGGGAGCTGTTTTTT. It codes for CASSRVRELFF.

This clonotype was observed many times. This chain connects TRBV14 to TRBJ1-1, with TRBD1 matching 8 bases. The germline CDR1 and CDR2 sequences are SGHDN and FVKESK. The CDR3 is made up of 12 amino acids. With 4 bases clipped from V and 8 bases from J, the junction kept 3 bases outside the gene matches. Written as DNA, the CDR3 is TGTGCCAGCAGCCGCTGGACAGGGGAAGCTTTCTTT. The encoded protein is CASSRWTGEAFF.

This clonotype was seen at least ten times. This chain joins TRBV12-3 or TRBV12-4 and TRBJ2-3, with D perhaps matching TRBD2 (5 bases). Trimming stripped 3 bases from V and 3 bases from J, with 13 bases between. This CDR3 region has 15 residues. CDR3 nucleotides: TGTGCCAGCAGTTTGGTGGGAGTGGAGACAGATACGCAGTATTTT. Translating it yields CASSLVGVETDTQYF.

This clonotype occurred many times. This chain joins TRBV6-5 and TRBJ2-7; 8 bases fit TRBD2. From germline, CDR1 is MNHEY and CDR2 SVGAGI. The V gene end was trimmed by 5 bases and the J gene end by 0 bases; junction bases not matched to a gene: 6. CDR3 length: 15 residues. The CDR3 loop reads CASSPSGTSSYEQYF. In DNA, the CDR3 is TGTGCCAGCAGTCCCTCCGGGACTAGCTCCTACGAGCAGTACTTC.

This chain links TRBV29-1 with TRBJ2-6; D gene unclear. V shed 3 bases and J shed 0 bases, with 9 bases lying between them. The CDR3 is made up of 15 amino acids. Looked up from germline, CDR1 is SQVTM and CDR2 is ANQGSEA. Here the CDR3 reads CSVEVLSSGANVLTF. The CDR3 coding sequence is TGCAGCGTTGAGGTCCTGAGCTCTGGGGCCAACGTCCTGACTTTC.

The chain has TRBV6-5 and TRBJ1-3; 7 bases are shared with TRBD1. The trim removed 0 bases at V and 8 bases at J, leaving 7 bases unmatched. This CDR3 is built from 15 residues. CDR1 is MNHEY, CDR2 SVGAGI, per germline. The CDR3 reads CASSYSGPGGDTIYF. The DNA for the CDR3 is TGTGCCAGCAGTTACTCCGGTCCAGGGGGGGACACCATATATTTT.

Written as DNA, the CDR3 is TGTGCCAGCAGAGGCCTCCGGGAAAGCTCCTACAATGAGCAGTTCTTC. Protein sequence: CASRGLRESSYNEQFF. The chain combines TRBV2 with TRBJ2-1; a possible D gene is TRBD2 (5 bases). In germline, CDR1 is SNHLY, CDR2 FYNNEI. This CDR3 contains 16 residues. Trimming removed 6 bases at V and 0 bases at J, with 15 bases between. The variable domain in full, completed from reference TRBV2 and TRBJ2-1, reads EPEVTQTPSHQVTQMGQEVILRCVPISNHLYFYWYRQILGQKVEFLVSFYNNEISEKSEIFDDQFSVERPDGSNFTLKIRSTKLEDSAMYFCASRGLRESSYNEQFFGPGTRLTVL.

Many counts were recorded for this clonotype. J is TRBJ2-3 and V is TRBV7-7; tentatively, D is TRBD2 (5 bases). The V gene lost 4 bases and the J gene lost 0 bases, with 11 bases spanning the gap. The CDR3 contains 15 residues. Germline CDR1 SSHAT, CDR2 FNYEAQ (reference sequence). The CDR3 region has the DNA TGTGCCAGCAGCTCGGACTTTTCTAGCACAGATACGCAGTATTTT. It encodes CASSSDFSSTDTQYF.

This clonotype turned up a few times. V usage is TRBV12-3 or TRBV12-4 and J usage is TRBJ1-2; TRBD1 matches 9 bases. CDR3 length: 17 residues. V was pared by 6 bases and J by 7 bases, with 18 bases of the junction left unmatched. CDR3 bases: TGTGCCAGCAGCCCCTTCGGGACAGGGCCCCCATTAGGTGGCTACACCTTC. It specifies CASSPFGTGPPLGGYTF.

The genes are TRBV20-1 and TRBJ2-7, with unresolved D. Germline CDR1 DFQATT, CDR2 SNEGSKA (reference sequence). Between the trimmed V and J ends, which lost 1 base and 2 bases, there was a span of 9 bases. CDR3 length: 13 amino acids. The CDR3: CSARVVVAYEQYF. DNA of the CDR3: TGCAGTGCTAGAGTCGTGGTGGCCTACGAGCAGTACTTC.

This clonotype came up many times. Written as DNA, the CDR3 is TGTGCCAGCAGCAGACAACTAGCGGGGGCCTACGAGCAGTACTTC. Amino acids: CASSRQLAGAYEQYF. The chain employs TRBV7-2 and TRBJ2-7, with TRBD2 matching 11 bases. The CDR3 loop spans 15 amino acids. V was pared by 5 bases and J by 2 bases, with 5 bases of the junction left unmatched. Germline V gene lookup returns CDR1 SGHTA and CDR2 FQGNSA.

At least ten counts were recorded for this clonotype. This chain links TRBV28 with TRBJ2-5; perhaps TRBD2 as D (6 bases). V was cut by 2 bases and J by 5 bases, with 9 bases left in between. CDR3 length equals 13 residues. Germline lookup yields CDR1 MDHEN and CDR2 SYDVKM. Here the CDR3 reads CASSLRGWETQYF. In DNA form, the CDR3 reads TGTGCCAGCAGTTTACGGGGGTGGGAGACCCAGTACTTC.

This clonotype was counted at least ten times. The gene calls are TRBV28 and TRBJ2-1; 7 bases map to TRBD1. Unmatched junction bases numbered 18, after V lost 6 bases and J lost 4 bases. CDR3 length: 18 amino acids. CDR1 and CDR2 from the germline V gene are MDHEN and SYDVKM. This CDR3 is CASSHIPGLGGFYNEQFF. CDR3 in DNA: TGTGCCAGCAGCCATATCCCGGGCCTAGGGGGCTTTTACAATGAGCAGTTCTTC.